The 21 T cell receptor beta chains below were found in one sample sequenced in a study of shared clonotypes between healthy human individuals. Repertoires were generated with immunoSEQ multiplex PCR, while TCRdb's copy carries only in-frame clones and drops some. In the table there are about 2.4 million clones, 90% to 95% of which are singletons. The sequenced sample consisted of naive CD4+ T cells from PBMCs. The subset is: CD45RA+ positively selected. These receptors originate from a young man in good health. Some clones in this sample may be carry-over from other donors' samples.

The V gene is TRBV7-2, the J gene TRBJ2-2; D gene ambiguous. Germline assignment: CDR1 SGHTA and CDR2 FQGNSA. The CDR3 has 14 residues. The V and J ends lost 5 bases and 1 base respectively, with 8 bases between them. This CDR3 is CASSHQWNTGELFF. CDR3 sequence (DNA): TGTGCCAGCAGCCATCAGTGGAACACCGGGGAGCTGTTTTTT.

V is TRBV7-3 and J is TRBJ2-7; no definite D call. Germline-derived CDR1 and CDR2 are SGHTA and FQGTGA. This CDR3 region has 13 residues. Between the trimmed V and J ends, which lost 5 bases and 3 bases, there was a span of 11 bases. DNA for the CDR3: TGTGCCAGCAGCGAAGTATGGGGCTACGAGCAGTACTTC. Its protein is CASSEVWGYEQYF.

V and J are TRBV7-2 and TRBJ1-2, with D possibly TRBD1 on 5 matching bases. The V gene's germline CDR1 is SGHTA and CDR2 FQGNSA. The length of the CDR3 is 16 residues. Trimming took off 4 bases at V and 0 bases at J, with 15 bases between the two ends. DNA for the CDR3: TGTGCCAGCAGCTCTACAGGTCCCACAGCTAACTATGGCTACACCTTC. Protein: CASSSTGPTANYGYTF.

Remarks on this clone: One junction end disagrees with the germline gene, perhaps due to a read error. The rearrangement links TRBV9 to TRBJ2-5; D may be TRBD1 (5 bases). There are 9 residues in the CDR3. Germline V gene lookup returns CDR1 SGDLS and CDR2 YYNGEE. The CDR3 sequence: CASVRPGNF. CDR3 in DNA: TGTGCCAGCGTTCGGCCAGGGAACTTC.

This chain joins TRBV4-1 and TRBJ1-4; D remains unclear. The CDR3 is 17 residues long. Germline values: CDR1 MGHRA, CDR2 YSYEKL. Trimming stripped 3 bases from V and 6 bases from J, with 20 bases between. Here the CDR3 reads CASSQPTHSYRDEKLFF. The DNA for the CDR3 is TGCGCCAGCAGCCAGCCGACCCACAGCTACCGGGATGAAAAACTGTTTTTT.

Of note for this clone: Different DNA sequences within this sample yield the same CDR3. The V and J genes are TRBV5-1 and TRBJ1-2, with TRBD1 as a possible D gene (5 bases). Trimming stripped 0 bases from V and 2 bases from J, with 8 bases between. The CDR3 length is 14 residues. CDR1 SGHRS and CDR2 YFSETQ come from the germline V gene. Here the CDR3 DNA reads TGCGCCAGCAGCTTGGTCGGGGGGAACTATGGCTACACCTTC. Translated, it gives CASSLVGGNYGYTF.

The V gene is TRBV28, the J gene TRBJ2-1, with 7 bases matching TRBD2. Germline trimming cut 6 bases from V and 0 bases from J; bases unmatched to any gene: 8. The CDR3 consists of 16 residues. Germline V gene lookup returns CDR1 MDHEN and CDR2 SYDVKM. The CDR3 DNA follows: TGTGCCAGCAGCCCCGGGGGGAGCGACTCCTACAATGAGCAGTTCTTC. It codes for CASSPGGSDSYNEQFF.

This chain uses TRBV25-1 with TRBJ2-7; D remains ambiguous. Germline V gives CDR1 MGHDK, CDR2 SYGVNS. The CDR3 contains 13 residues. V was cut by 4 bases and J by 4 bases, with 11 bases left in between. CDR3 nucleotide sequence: TGTGCCAGCAGTGTGGGTTTGGGTTACGAGCAGTACTTC. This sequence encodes CASSVGLGYEQYF.

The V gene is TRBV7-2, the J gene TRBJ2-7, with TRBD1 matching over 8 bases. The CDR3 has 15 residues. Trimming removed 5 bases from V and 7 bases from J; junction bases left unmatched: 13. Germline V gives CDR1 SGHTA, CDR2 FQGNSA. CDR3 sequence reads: CASSSRSQGASEQYF. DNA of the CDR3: TGTGCCAGCAGCAGTCGATCGCAGGGGGCGAGTGAGCAGTACTTC.

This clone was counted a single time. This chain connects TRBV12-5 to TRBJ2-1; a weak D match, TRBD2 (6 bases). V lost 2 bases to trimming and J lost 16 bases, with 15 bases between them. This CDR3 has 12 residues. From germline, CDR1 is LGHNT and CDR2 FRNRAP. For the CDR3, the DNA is TGTGCTAGTGGTTTGAACTGGGGGGTACGATTCTTC. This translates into CASGLNWGVRFF.

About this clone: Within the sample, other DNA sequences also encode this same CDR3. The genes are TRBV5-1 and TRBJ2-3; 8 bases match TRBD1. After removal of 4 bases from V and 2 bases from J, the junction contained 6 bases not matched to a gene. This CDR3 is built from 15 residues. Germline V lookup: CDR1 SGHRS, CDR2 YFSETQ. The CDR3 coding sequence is TGCGCCAGCAGCCCCCGGGACAGGTCCACAGATACGCAGTATTTT. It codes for CASSPRDRSTDTQYF. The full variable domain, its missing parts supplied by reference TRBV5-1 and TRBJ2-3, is KAGVTQTPRYLIKTRGQQVTLSCSPISGHRSVSWYQQTPGQGLQFLFEYFSETQRNKGNFPGRFSGRQFSNSRSEMNVSTLELGDSALYLCASSPRDRSTDTQYFGPGTRLTVL.

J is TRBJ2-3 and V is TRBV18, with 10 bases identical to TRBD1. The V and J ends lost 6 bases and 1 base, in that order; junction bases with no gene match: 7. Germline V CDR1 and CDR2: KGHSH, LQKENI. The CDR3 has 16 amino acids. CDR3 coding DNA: TGTGCCAGCTCCGCAAAAGGGACAGGGGGCACAGATACGCAGTATTTT. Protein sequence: CASSAKGTGGTDTQYF.

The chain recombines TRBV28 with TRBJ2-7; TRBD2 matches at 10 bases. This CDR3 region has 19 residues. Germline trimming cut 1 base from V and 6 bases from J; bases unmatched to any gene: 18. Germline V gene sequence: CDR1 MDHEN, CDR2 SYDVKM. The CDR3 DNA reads TGTGCCAGCAGTTTATTTGGGTCAGGTGCGACTAGCGGGTGGGGCGAGCAGTACTTC. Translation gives CASSLFGSGATSGWGEQYF.

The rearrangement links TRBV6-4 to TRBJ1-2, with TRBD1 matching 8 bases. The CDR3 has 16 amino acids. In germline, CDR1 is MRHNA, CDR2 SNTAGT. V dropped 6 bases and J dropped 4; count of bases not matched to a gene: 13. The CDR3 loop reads CASRASSGGQGYGYTF. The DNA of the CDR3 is TGTGCCAGCAGAGCCTCGTCGGGCGGACAGGGCTATGGCTACACCTTC.

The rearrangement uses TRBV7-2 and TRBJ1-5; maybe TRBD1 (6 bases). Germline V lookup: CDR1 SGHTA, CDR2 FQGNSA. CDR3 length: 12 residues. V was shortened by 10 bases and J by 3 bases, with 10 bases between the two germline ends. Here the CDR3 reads CAIGGNNQPQHF. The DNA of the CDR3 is TGTGCCATCGGGGGCAACAATCAGCCCCAGCATTTT.

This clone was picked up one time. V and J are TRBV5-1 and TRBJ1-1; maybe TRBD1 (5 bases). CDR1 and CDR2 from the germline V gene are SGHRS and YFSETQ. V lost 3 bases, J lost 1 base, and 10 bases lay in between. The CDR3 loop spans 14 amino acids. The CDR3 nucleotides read TGCGCCAGCAGCTGGTACGACAGGAACACTGAAGCTTTCTTT. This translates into CASSWYDRNTEAFF. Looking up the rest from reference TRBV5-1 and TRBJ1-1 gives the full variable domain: KAGVTQTPRYLIKTRGQQVTLSCSPISGHRSVSWYQQTPGQGLQFLFEYFSETQRNKGNFPGRFSGRQFSNSRSEMNVSTLELGDSALYLCASSWYDRNTEAFFGQGTRLTVV.

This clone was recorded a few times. The CDR3 sequence: CASSEQGFNTEAFF. CDR3 nucleotides: TGTGCCAGCAGTGAACAGGGGTTCAACACTGAAGCTTTCTTT. The chain has TRBV2 and TRBJ1-1, with a tentative D call TRBD1 (6 bases). Germline assignment: CDR1 SNHLY and CDR2 FYNNEI. The V end lost 2 bases, the J end lost 2 bases, and 9 bases lay between the germline ends. The length of the CDR3 is 14 residues.

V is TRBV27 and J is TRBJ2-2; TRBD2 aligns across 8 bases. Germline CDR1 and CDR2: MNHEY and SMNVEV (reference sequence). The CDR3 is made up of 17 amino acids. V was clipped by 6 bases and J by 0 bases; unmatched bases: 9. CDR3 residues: CASSRTSIPSNTGELFF. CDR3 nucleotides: TGTGCCAGCAGCCGGACTAGCATACCTTCGAACACCGGGGAGCTGTTTTTT.

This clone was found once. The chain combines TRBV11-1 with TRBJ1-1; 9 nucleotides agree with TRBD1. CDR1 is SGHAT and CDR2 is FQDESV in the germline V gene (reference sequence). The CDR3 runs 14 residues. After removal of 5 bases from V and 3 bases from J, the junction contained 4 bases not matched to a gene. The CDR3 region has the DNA TGTGCCAGCAGCCAGACAGGGGGGTACACTGAAGCTTTCTTT. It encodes CASSQTGGYTEAFF.

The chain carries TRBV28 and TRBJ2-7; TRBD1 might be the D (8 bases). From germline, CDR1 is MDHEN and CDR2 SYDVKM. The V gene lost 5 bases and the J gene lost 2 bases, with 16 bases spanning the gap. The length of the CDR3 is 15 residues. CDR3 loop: CASSQNRGGTYEQYF. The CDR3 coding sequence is TGTGCCAGCAGTCAGAACAGGGGGGGAACCTACGAGCAGTACTTC. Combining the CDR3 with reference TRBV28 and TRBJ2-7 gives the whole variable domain DVKVTQSSRYLVKRTGEKVFLECVQDMDHENMFWYRQDPGLGLRLIYFSYDVKMKEKGDIPEGYSVSREKKERFSLILESASTNQTSMYLCASSQNRGGTYEQYFGPGTRLTVT.

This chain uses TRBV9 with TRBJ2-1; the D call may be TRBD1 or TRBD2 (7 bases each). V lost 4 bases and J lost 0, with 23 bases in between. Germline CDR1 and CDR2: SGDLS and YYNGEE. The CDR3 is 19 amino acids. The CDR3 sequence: CASSPPVGAGDSSYNEQFF. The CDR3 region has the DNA TGTGCCAGCAGCCCACCGGTTGGGGCGGGGGACAGCTCCTACAATGAGCAGTTCTTC. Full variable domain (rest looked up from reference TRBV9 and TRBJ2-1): DSGVTQTPKHLITATGQRVTLRCSPRSGDLSVYWYQQSLDQGLQFLIQYYNGEERAKGNILERFSAQQFPDLHSELNLSSLELGDSALYFCASSPPVGAGDSSYNEQFFGPGTRLTVL.